The 20 T cell receptor beta chains reported below all come from one sample, sequenced in a study of vaccination and CD4 T cells after COVID-19. These receptors lack a known antigen. The treatment here: approximately 9-day PBMC culture with coronavirus spike peptide pools or control peptides (ViraFEST assay). Cultured CD4+ T cell DNA underwent sequencing with the Oncomine TCR Beta short-read assay. TCRdb re-called the PCR reads with MiXCR, one entry per CDR3 protein. The data contain roughly 11,000 distinct CDR3 sequences, 50% of them singletons. Sample: CD4+ T cells from blood, cultured in vitro. The receptors stem from a human donor who had recovered from COVID-19.

This clonotype was observed a few times. The gene calls are TRBV5-1 and TRBJ1-1; no definite D call. CDR1 is SGHRS, CDR2 YFSETQ, per germline. V lost 0 bases, J lost 7 bases, and 16 bases lay in between. The CDR3 has 15 amino acids. The CDR3 spells CASSLELGRSDEAFF. The DNA of the CDR3 is TGCGCCAGCAGCTTGGAACTCGGCAGATCGGATGAAGCTTTCTTT. Full variable domain (rest looked up from reference TRBV5-1 and TRBJ1-1): KAGVTQTPRYLIKTRGQQVTLSCSPISGHRSVSWYQQTPGQGLQFLFEYFSETQRNKGNFPGRFSGRQFSNSRSEMNVSTLELGDSALYLCASSLELGRSDEAFFGQGTRLTVV.

J is TRBJ1-2 and V is TRBV10-3, with TRBD1 matching 8 bases. This CDR3 is 15 amino acids long. Germline lookup yields CDR1 ENHRY and CDR2 SYGVKD. With V trimmed by 0 bases and J by 4 bases, 4 bases remained unmatched. The CDR3 DNA reads as TGTGCCATCAGTGAGTCGGACAGGGAGAGCTATGGCTACACCTTC. This encodes CAISESDRESYGYTF.

This clonotype has just one count. The chain has TRBV18 and TRBJ2-3; 8 positions match TRBD2. This CDR3 comprises 16 residues. With V trimmed by 1 base and J by 1 base, 4 bases remained unmatched. Germline V lookup: CDR1 KGHSH, CDR2 LQKENI. CDR3 amino acids: CASSPLLGLGTDTQYF. As DNA, the CDR3 is TGTGCCAGCTCACCACTGTTGGGACTAGGCACAGATACGCAGTATTTT. Using reference TRBV18 and TRBJ2-3 for the parts outside the CDR3, the full variable domain is NAGVMQNPRHLVRRRGQEARLRCSPMKGHSHVYWYRQLPEEGLKFMVYLQKENIIDESGMPKERFSAEFPKEGPSILRIQQVVRGDSAAYFCASSPLLGLGTDTQYFGPGTRLTVL.

This clonotype was found a few times. DNA of the CDR3: TGCAGCGTTGAAGGCAGGATGAACACTGAAGCTTTCTTT. Translated: CSVEGRMNTEAFF. The chain has TRBV29-1 and TRBJ1-1, with unresolved D. Trimming took off 1 base at V and 0 bases at J, with 6 bases between the two ends. The CDR3 is made up of 13 amino acids. Germline lookup yields CDR1 SQVTM and CDR2 ANQGSEA.

This clonotype occurred once. V gene TRBV30 combines with J gene TRBJ2-2, with D uncertain. Per the germline V gene, CDR1 is GTSNPN and CDR2 is SVGIG (reference sequence). The CDR3 covers 14 residues. The CDR3 DNA follows: TGTGGGGGTACTACGGGCCTAAACACCGGGGAGCTGTTTTTT. It encodes CGGTTGLNTGELFF.

The genes are TRBV11-2 and TRBJ1-4; D may be TRBD1 (6 bases). There are 15 residues in the CDR3. Trimming pared 5 bases from V and 7 bases from J, leaving 17 bases between. The germline V gene encodes CDR1 SGHAT and CDR2 FQNNGV. Here the CDR3 reads CASSPGVTPPEKLFF. The CDR3 DNA reads TGTGCCAGCAGCCCAGGGGTGACGCCTCCTGAAAAACTGTTTTTT. The full variable domain, with the rest looked up from reference TRBV11-2 and TRBJ1-4, is EAGVAQSPRYKIIEKRQSVAFWCNPISGHATLYWYQQILGQGPKLLIQFQNNGVVDDSQLPKDRFSAERLKGVDSTLKIQPAKLEDSAVYLCASSPGVTPPEKLFFGSGTQLSVL.

CDR3 bases: TGTGCCAGCACCGGACAGAGCCTCTCTGGGGCCAACGTCCTGACTTTC. This sequence encodes CASTGQSLSGANVLTF. The chain has TRBV6-1 and TRBJ2-6, with D maybe TRBD1 (6 bases). V lost 7 bases, J lost 0 bases, and 13 bases lay in between. The CDR3 is 16 residues long. CDR1 is MNHNS, CDR2 SASEGT, per germline.

This clonotype was observed once. The chain joins TRBV6-1 to TRBJ2-7; maybe TRBD1 (6 bases). Germline V CDR1 and CDR2: MNHNS, SASEGT. The CDR3 spans 13 residues. V lost 6 bases and J 3 bases, leaving 12 bases between the germline ends. In DNA form, the CDR3 reads TGTGCCAGCAGCACCACAGGGAACTACGAGCAGTACTTC. This encodes CASSTTGNYEQYF.

The CDR3 region has the DNA TGCGCCAGCAGCTCCTATGCGGGTGAAGAGACCCAGTACTTC. This gives the protein CASSSYAGEETQYF. The J gene is TRBJ2-5, the V gene TRBV5-1; TRBD2 might be the D (5 bases). V was shortened by 3 bases and J by 3 bases, with 12 bases between the two germline ends. Germline CDR1 SGHRS, CDR2 YFSETQ. The CDR3 is made up of 14 amino acids.

V gene TRBV5-1 combines with J gene TRBJ1-2; D gene uncertain. Germline CDR1 and CDR2: SGHRS and YFSETQ. CDR3 length equals 15 residues. V dropped 2 bases and J dropped 0 bases, with 11 bases sitting between them. The CDR3 protein is CASSFIGSTNYGYTF. CDR3 coding DNA: TGCGCCAGCAGCTTTATTGGTTCTACTAACTATGGCTACACCTTC.

The chain couples TRBV11-3 to TRBJ2-7, with D maybe TRBD1 (5 bases). The germline V gene encodes CDR1 SGHNT and CDR2 YENEEA. V dropped 2 bases and J dropped 7 bases, with 15 bases sitting between them. This CDR3 region has 14 residues. The CDR3 spells CASSLLGASWEQYF. DNA for the CDR3: TGTGCCAGCAGCTTATTAGGGGCCAGCTGGGAGCAGTACTTC.

The V call is TRBV6-4, the J call TRBJ2-1; the match to TRBD2 covers 11 bases. CDR3 size: 16 residues. V was pared by 5 bases and J by 4 bases, with 7 bases of the junction left unmatched. Germline CDR1 and CDR2: MRHNA and SNTAGT. The CDR3 reads CASSRSGGALYNEQFF. In nucleotides, the CDR3 is TGTGCCAGCAGTCGTAGCGGGGGGGCCCTTTACAATGAGCAGTTCTTC.

This clonotype was picked up a small number of times. This chain joins TRBV10-1 and TRBJ2-2, with unresolved D. The CDR3 runs 15 residues. Germline-derived CDR1 and CDR2 are WNHNN and SYGVQD (reference sequence). With 4 bases removed from V and 14 bases from J, the gap between germline ends came to 23 bases. CDR3: CASSVSRLGERSLFF. CDR3 coding DNA: TGCGCCAGCAGTGTCTCTCGCCTTGGGGAAAGAAGTCTGTTTTTT.

The V call is TRBV5-4, the J call TRBJ2-1; possibly TRBD1 for D (5 bases). The CDR3 totals 15 residues. V was trimmed by 4 bases and J by 8 bases, leaving 19 bases between them. Germline CDR1 is SGHNT and CDR2 is YYREEE (reference sequence). CDR3 amino acids: CASSLPGPAGHEQFF. The CDR3 nucleotides read TGTGCCAGCAGCCTCCCCGGACCCGCAGGGCATGAGCAGTTCTTC.

This clonotype was detected only a few times. At one boundary the junction diverges from the germline segment, which might be a read error. This chain uses TRBV18 with TRBJ1-2; TRBD1 matches at 7 bases. Germline lookup yields CDR1 KGHSH and CDR2 LQKENI. The CDR3 loop spans 13 amino acids. The CDR3 reads CASSPQGLAGYTF. CDR3 nucleotide sequence: TGTGCCAGCTCGCCACAGGGGCTGGCTGGCTACACCTTC. The full variable domain, with the rest looked up from reference TRBV18 and TRBJ1-2, is NAGVMQNPRHLVRRRGQEARLRCSPMKGHSHVYWYRQLPEEGLKFMVYLQKENIIDESGMPKERFSAEFPKEGPSILRIQQVVRGDSAAYFCASSPQGLAGYTFGSGTRLTVV.

The chain employs TRBV6-1 and TRBJ2-7; D call uncertain. V shed 8 bases and J shed 0 bases, with 11 bases lying between them. The CDR3 is 13 amino acids. The germline V gene encodes CDR1 MNHNS and CDR2 SASEGT. The CDR3 sequence: CASVAPVSYEQYF. The CDR3 DNA is TGTGCCAGCGTTGCGCCGGTCTCCTACGAGCAGTACTTC.

This clonotype occurred once. The gene calls are TRBV20-1 and TRBJ2-3; D possibly corresponds to TRBD2 (5 bases). This CDR3 has 14 residues. Germline-derived CDR1 and CDR2 are DFQATT and SNEGSKA (reference sequence). V was cut by 0 bases and J by 3 bases, with 10 bases left in between. For the CDR3, the DNA is TGCAGTGCTAGAGATCTCCGGGGTACAGATACGCAGTATTTT. This encodes CSARDLRGTDTQYF.

The chain couples TRBV4-2 to TRBJ1-1; 9 nucleotides agree with TRBD1. The CDR3 spans 17 residues. V shed 5 bases and J 2 bases; nucleotides not matched to a gene: 12. CDR1 and CDR2 from the germline V gene are LGHNA and YNFKEQ. The CDR3 reads CASSKQGAGWGNTEAFF. CDR3 sequence (DNA): TGTGCCAGCAGCAAACAGGGGGCCGGGTGGGGCAACACTGAAGCTTTCTTT.

This clonotype was seen a few times. The rearrangement links TRBV9 to TRBJ2-7; 10 bases are shared with TRBD2. With 0 bases clipped from V and 6 bases from J, the junction kept 15 bases outside the gene matches. The germline gives CDR1 SGDLS, CDR2 YYNGEE. This CDR3 has 18 residues. CDR3 sequence reads: CASSVDESGGAERREQYF. The CDR3 DNA is TGTGCCAGCAGCGTAGATGAAAGCGGGGGGGCCGAACGTCGCGAGCAGTACTTC.

The CDR3 region has the DNA TGTGCCAGCAGCGCAGGGACATACGCTCAGCCCCAGCATTTT. It yields the protein CASSAGTYAQPQHF. The chain recombines TRBV11-2 with TRBJ1-5; weak D call: TRBD1 (6 bases). V lost 5 bases to trimming and J lost 6 bases, with 14 bases between them. Germline CDR1 and CDR2: SGHAT and FQNNGV. The CDR3 loop spans 14 amino acids.